This T cell receptor beta chain was obtained from a study of breast tumors, draining lymph nodes, adjacent tissues. Samples came from axillary lymph nodes draining the breast cancer. Each CDR3 protein is one row after TCRdb ran MiXCR on the multiplex PCR reads. The sample includes around 300,000 distinct CDR3 sequences, 30% of them seen just once. The CDR3 has 13 residues. V gave up 9 bases and J gave up 6 bases, with 18 bases separating them. This clonotype was seen a few times. A read error may be the cause here, since a much bigger clone is one base away. The origin of this receptor is a female donor with breast cancer. Some clones in this sample may be carry-over from other donors' samples. Sequencing was performed on axillary lymph node tissue. The chain combines TRBV12-3 or TRBV12-4 with TRBJ2-7; no clear D gene. CDR3 nucleotides: TGTGCCAGTGGTTGCACGCAAGGCGGCGAGCAGTACTTC. It is translated as CASGCTQGGEQYF.